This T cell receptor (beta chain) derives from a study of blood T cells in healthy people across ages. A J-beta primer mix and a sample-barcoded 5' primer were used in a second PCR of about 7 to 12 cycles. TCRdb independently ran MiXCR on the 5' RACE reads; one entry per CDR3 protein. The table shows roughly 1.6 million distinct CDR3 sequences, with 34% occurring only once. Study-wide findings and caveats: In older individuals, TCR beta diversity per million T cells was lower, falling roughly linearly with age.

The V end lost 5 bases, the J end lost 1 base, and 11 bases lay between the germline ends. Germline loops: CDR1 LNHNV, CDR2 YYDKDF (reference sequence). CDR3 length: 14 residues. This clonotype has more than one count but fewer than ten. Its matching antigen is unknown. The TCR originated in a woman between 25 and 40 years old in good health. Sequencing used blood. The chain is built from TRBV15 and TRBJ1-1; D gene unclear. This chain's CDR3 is CATSARAKNTEAFF. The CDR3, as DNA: TGTGCCACCAGCGCCCGGGCCAAGAACACTGAAGCTTTCTTT.